Sequencing of this TCR beta chain was carried out in a study of T cell responses to AZD1222 COVID-19 vaccine. The V end was cut by 3 bases, the J end by 11 bases, with 22 bases between. Germline V gene lookup returns CDR1 KGHSH and CDR2 LQKENI. CDR3 length: 15 amino acids. TCRdb's table, derived via immunoSEQ multiplex PCR, lists solely in-frame clones and lacks some. The sample yields 150,000 or so clones, approximately 90% seen once. The sequence was collected from an adult in good health. Sequenced material: peripheral blood, taken on day 0 of AZD1222 vaccination. The chain joins TRBV18 to TRBJ1-1; D is unresolved. In DNA, the CDR3 is TGTGCCAGCTCACCGCTCGATGGGTACGCGTCAGAGGCTTTCTTT. It specifies CASSPLDGYASEAFF.